Below are 16 T cell receptor beta chains sequenced from a single sample in a study of blood T cells in healthy people across ages. For the second PCR, which ran for roughly 7 to 11 cycles, a sample-barcoded 5' primer and a J-beta primer mix were used. TCRdb itself ran the 5' RACE reads through MiXCR, one entry per CDR3 protein. The top ten hold about 11% of the sample, which has about 1.6 million distinct CDR3 sequences, around 36% seen once. The sample comprised blood. The source of these receptors is a woman in her 30s in good health.

V gene TRBV10-3 combines with J gene TRBJ2-5, with a weak D call TRBD1 (7 bases). Germline-derived CDR1 and CDR2 are ENHRY and SYGVKD. The CDR3 consists of 14 residues. V lost 4 bases and J 2 bases, leaving 11 bases between the germline ends. Here the CDR3 DNA reads TGTGCCATCAGTGTAGCAGGGGGGCAAGAGACCCAGTACTTC. It translates to CAISVAGGQETQYF.

The chain uses TRBV5-5 and TRBJ2-5; D is perhaps TRBD2 (5 bases). The CDR3 covers 14 residues. Trimming cost V 4 bases and J 4 bases, with 14 bases left between them. From germline, CDR1 is SGHKS and CDR2 YYEKEE (reference sequence). Here the CDR3 DNA reads TGTGCCAGCAGCCGAGGGTTATCGGGAGAGACCCAGTACTTC. Translation gives CASSRGLSGETQYF.

This clonotype was observed a few times. The genes are TRBV29-1 and TRBJ1-5, with 8 nucleotides matching TRBD1. Germline V lookup: CDR1 SQVTM, CDR2 ANQGSEA. The CDR3 has 13 amino acids. V shed 4 bases, J shed 3 bases, and the junction held 2 bases outside the gene matches. The CDR3 region is CSVGQGLNQPQHF. The CDR3 bases are TGCAGCGTTGGACAGGGGCTCAATCAGCCCCAGCATTTT.

This clonotype was observed a few times. V gene TRBV3-1 combines with J gene TRBJ2-3; D not certain. The V gene's germline CDR1 is LGHDT and CDR2 YNNKEL (reference sequence). This CDR3 is built from 14 residues. V lost 0 bases and J 6 bases, leaving 10 bases between the germline ends. This chain's CDR3 is CASSQDWPVDTQYF. CDR3 nucleotide sequence: TGTGCCAGCAGCCAAGATTGGCCTGTTGATACGCAGTATTTT.

As concerns this clonotype: A read error may be the cause here, since a much bigger clone is one base away. V and J are TRBV29-1 and TRBJ2-5, with D perhaps TRBD1 (6 bases). This CDR3 is built from 15 residues. Looked up from germline, CDR1 is SQVTM and CDR2 is ANQGSEA. The CDR3 loop reads CCVDGQGIYAETQYF. In nucleotides, the CDR3 is TGCTGCGTTGACGGGCAGGGGATTTACGCAGAAACCCAGTACTTC.

This clonotype turned up a few times. The chain joins TRBV7-6 to TRBJ2-7; D could derive from TRBD1 or TRBD2 (6 bases each). The CDR3 is 15 amino acids. The germline CDR1 and CDR2 sequences are SGHVS and FNYEAQ. V lost 1 base and J 2 bases, leaving 12 bases between the germline ends. CDR3 sequence: CASSLGGAPTYEQYF. The CDR3 nucleotides are TGTGCCAGCAGCTTAGGGGGGGCGCCTACCTACGAGCAGTACTTC.

The V gene is TRBV7-9, the J gene TRBJ1-2; maybe TRBD1 (6 bases). This CDR3 comprises 16 residues. From germline, CDR1 is SEHNR and CDR2 FQNEAQ (reference sequence). V was shortened by 1 base and J by 4 bases, with 16 bases between the two germline ends. Here the CDR3 reads CASSLGLWGQGYGYTF. Here the CDR3 DNA reads TGTGCCAGCAGCTTAGGGCTGTGGGGGCAGGGCTATGGCTACACCTTC.

This clonotype has more than one count but fewer than ten. The chain carries TRBV9 and TRBJ2-3; TRBD2 agrees at 7 bases. The V gene end was trimmed by 4 bases and the J gene end by 0 bases; junction bases not matched to a gene: 11. This CDR3 is 17 amino acids long. Germline lookup yields CDR1 SGDLS and CDR2 YYNGEE. CDR3 DNA sequence: TGTGCCAGCAGCTCAACGGGAGGCCTTACTAGCACAGATACGCAGTATTTT. Protein sequence: CASSSTGGLTSTDTQYF. The variable domain in full, with the rest retrieved from reference TRBV9 and TRBJ2-3, is DSGVTQTPKHLITATGQRVTLRCSPRSGDLSVYWYQQSLDQGLQFLIQYYNGEERAKGNILERFSAQQFPDLHSELNLSSLELGDSALYFCASSSTGGLTSTDTQYFGPGTRLTVL.

This clonotype occurred a few times. This chain uses TRBV27 with TRBJ2-1; the match to TRBD2 covers 7 bases. This CDR3 is built from 16 residues. Germline V lookup: CDR1 MNHEY, CDR2 SMNVEV (reference sequence). The junction had 10 bases not matched to a gene; V was cut back by 4 bases and J by 4 bases. DNA for the CDR3: TGTGCCAGCAGTTATAGGGGAGGGTTTGGATACAATGAGCAGTTCTTC. Its protein is CASSYRGGFGYNEQFF.

This clonotype has a handful of counts. This chain connects TRBV2 to TRBJ2-1; 12 bases line up with TRBD2. The CDR3 has 14 residues. The ends lost 7 bases at V and 9 bases at J; junction bases unmatched: 7. CDR1 is SNHLY and CDR2 is FYNNEI in the germline V gene. This CDR3 reads CASKWTSGEGEQFF. The CDR3 nucleotides read TGTGCCAGCAAATGGACTAGCGGGGAGGGTGAGCAGTTCTTC.

This clonotype was recorded a few times. The V gene is TRBV15, the J gene TRBJ2-7; no definite D call. Germline-derived CDR1 and CDR2 are LNHNV and YYDKDF (reference sequence). This CDR3 comprises 15 residues. The V end lost 0 bases, the J end lost 3 bases, and 12 bases lay between the germline ends. CDR3 region: CATSRDRPTYYEQYF. The CDR3 bases are TGTGCCACCAGCAGAGATCGGCCCACCTACTACGAGCAGTACTTC.

Points on this clonotype: One end of the junction does not line up with germline, which may come from a read error. This chain joins TRBV27 and TRBJ2-6; D might be TRBD1 (5 bases). CDR3 length: 17 residues. Germline V CDR1 and CDR2: MNHEY, SMNVEV (reference sequence). CDR3 amino acids: CASSTRPDLSGANVPTF. CDR3 sequence (DNA): TGTGCCAGCAGTACCCGGCCGGACCTCTCTGGGGCCAACGTCCCGACTTTC.

In this sample, this clonotype turned up a few times. The chain recombines TRBV9 with TRBJ2-1, with 7 nucleotides matching TRBD2. CDR1 and CDR2 (germline): SGDLS, YYNGEE. The CDR3 has 13 amino acids. With 3 bases clipped from V and 10 bases from J, the junction kept 7 bases outside the gene matches. The CDR3 nucleotides are TGTGCCAGCAGCGCGACTAGCTCAGGGGAGCAGTTCTTC. Amino acid sequence: CASSATSSGEQFF.

This clonotype was counted only a few times. V usage is TRBV12-3 or TRBV12-4 and J usage is TRBJ2-1; 8 bases agree with TRBD2. There are 15 residues in the CDR3. The J segment lost 3 bases and the V segment lost 7 bases, leaving 8 bases of the junction unmatched. The CDR3 nucleotides read TGTGCCAGCACCCTATTTAGCGGGGTCTACAATGAGCAGTTCTTC. Translation gives CASTLFSGVYNEQFF.

This clonotype was picked up a small number of times. The rearrangement joins TRBV6-5 to TRBJ2-4; tentative D call: TRBD2 (6 bases). Per the germline V gene, CDR1 is MNHEY and CDR2 is SVGAGI. The CDR3 contains 14 residues. Trimming shortened V by 2 bases and J by 2 bases, and 7 bases separated the two germline ends. The CDR3 DNA is TGTGCCAGCAGTTACCGGGGGACCAAAAACATTCAGTACTTC. Its protein is CASSYRGTKNIQYF.

This chain connects TRBV21-1 to TRBJ1-2; the D call in the table, TRBD1, was not verified against the DNA. TRBV21-1 is an annotated pseudogene. The CDR3 spans 16 residues. The CDR3 here is CASSPNPLFSNYGYTF. The CDR3 region has the DNA TGTGCCAGCAGCCCGAACCCCCTATTCTCGAACTATGGCTACACCTTC.